The 3 T cell receptor beta chains in this list originate from one sample, sequenced in a study of CD8+CD57+ T cells in acquired aplastic anemia. TCR beta VDJ and CDR3 profiling used genomic DNA as template. TCRdb reprocessed the reads via MiXCR and lists one record per CDR3 protein. The sample has some 190,000 distinct CDR3 sequences, about 47% seen once; the top ten hold about 2.9%. Sequencing was performed on sorted CD4+, CD8+, or CD8+CD57+ T cells (not recorded which) from PBMCs. The receptors stem from a human donor in good health.

The count of this clonotype is one. The chain combines TRBV10-3 with TRBJ2-3; TRBD1 or TRBD2 may be the D gene (6 bases each). There are 16 residues in the CDR3. The V end lost 4 bases, the J end lost 1 base, and 15 bases lay between the germline ends. CDR1 is ENHRY, CDR2 SYGVKD, per germline. The CDR3 DNA follows: TGTGCCATCAGTGGGGACTTACAGGGTCGCACAGATACGCAGTATTTT. Amino acids: CAISGDLQGRTDTQYF.

The gene calls are TRBV10-1 and TRBJ2-7, with a possible D match to TRBD1 (5 bases). Germline assignment: CDR1 WNHNN and CDR2 SYGVQD (reference sequence). The ends were cut back, 0 bases at V and 3 bases at J, with 15 bases in the middle. The CDR3 has 16 amino acids. The CDR3 spells CASSESIRDSVYEQYF. The CDR3, as DNA: TGCGCCAGCAGTGAGTCTATCAGGGATTCCGTCTACGAGCAGTACTTC.

Ten or more counts support this clonotype. The rearrangement joins TRBV20-1 to TRBJ2-7, with 11 positions matching TRBD1. This CDR3 spans 13 amino acids. The germline V gene encodes CDR1 DFQATT and CDR2 SNEGSKA (reference sequence). The chain's CDR3 is CSLDRGLSYEQYF. CDR3 DNA: TGCAGCTTGGACAGGGGGCTCTCCTACGAGCAGTACTTC.